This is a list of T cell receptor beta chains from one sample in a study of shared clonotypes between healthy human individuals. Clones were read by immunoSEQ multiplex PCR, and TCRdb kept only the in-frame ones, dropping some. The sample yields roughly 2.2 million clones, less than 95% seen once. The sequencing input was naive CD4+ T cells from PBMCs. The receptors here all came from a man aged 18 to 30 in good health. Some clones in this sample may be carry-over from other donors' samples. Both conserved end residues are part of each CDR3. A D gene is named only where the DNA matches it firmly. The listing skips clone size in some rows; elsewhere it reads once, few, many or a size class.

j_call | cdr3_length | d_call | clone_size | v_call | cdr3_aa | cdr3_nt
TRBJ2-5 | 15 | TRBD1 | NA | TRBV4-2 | CASSQVGQGGETQYF | TGTGCCAGCAGCCAAGTAGGACAGGGCGGGGAGACCCAGTACTTC
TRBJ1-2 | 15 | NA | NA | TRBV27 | CASFSPGGARYGYTF | TGTGCCAGCTTCTCACCAGGCGGGGCGAGGTATGGCTACACCTTC
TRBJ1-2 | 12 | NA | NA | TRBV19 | CASSIATYGYTF | TGTGCCAGTAGTATAGCCACTTACGGCTACACCTTC
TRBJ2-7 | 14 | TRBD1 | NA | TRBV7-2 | CASSLRQGPYEQYF | TGTGCCAGCAGCTTGAGACAGGGGCCCTACGAGCAGTACTTC
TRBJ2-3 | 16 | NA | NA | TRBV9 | CASSASGGLLTDTQYF | TGTGCCAGCAGCGCCTCCGGAGGTCTTCTCACAGATACGCAGTATTTT
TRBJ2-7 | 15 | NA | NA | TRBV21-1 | CASSKPRRKTGNQYF | TGTGCCAGCAGCAAACCCCGACGGAAGACAGGGAACCAGTACTTC
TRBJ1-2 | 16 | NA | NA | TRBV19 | CASRTAGDAGNYGYTF | TGTGCCAGTAGGACTGCAGGCGATGCGGGGAACTATGGCTACACCTTC
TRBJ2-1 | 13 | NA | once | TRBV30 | CAWSVSVYNEQFF | TGTGCCTGGAGTGTATCCGTCTACAATGAGCAGTTCTTC
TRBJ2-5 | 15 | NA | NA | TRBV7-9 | CASSLFGGGRETQYF | TGTGCCAGCAGCTTGTTTGGCGGAGGGAGGGAGACCCAGTACTTC
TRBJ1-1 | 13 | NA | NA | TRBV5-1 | CASSLSVGPEAFF | TGCGCCAGCAGCTTGAGTGTGGGTCCTGAAGCTTTCTTT
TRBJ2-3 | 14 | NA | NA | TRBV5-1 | CASRTVTSTDTQYF | TGCGCCAGTCGGACTGTGACTAGCACAGATACGCAGTATTTT
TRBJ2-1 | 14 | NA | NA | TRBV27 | CASSFAMDAYEQFF | TGTGCCAGCAGTTTCGCGATGGACGCGTATGAGCAGTTCTTC
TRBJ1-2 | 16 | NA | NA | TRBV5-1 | CASSLDPSGTSGGYTF | TGCGCCAGCAGCTTGGATCCCTCGGGGACCTCTGGAGGCTACACCTTC
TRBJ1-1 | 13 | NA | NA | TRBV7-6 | CASSLGQAPEAFF | TGTGCCAGCAGCTTAGGACAGGCCCCTGAAGCTTTCTTT
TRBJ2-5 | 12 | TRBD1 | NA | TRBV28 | CASTDRGKTQYF | TGTGCCAGCACGGACAGGGGAAAGACCCAGTACTTC
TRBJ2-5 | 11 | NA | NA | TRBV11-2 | CASGRGETQYF | TGTGCCAGCGGCCGGGGGGAGACCCAGTACTTC
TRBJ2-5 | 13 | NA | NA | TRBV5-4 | CASSLSNQETQYF | TGTGCCAGCAGCCTGTCGAACCAAGAGACCCAGTACTTC
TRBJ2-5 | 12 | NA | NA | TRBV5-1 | CASSVQQETQYF | TGCGCCAGCAGCGTACAACAAGAGACCCAGTACTTC
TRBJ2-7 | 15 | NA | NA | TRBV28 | CASSLGGSTSYEQYF | TGTGCCAGCAGTTTAGGGGGGTCGACCTCCTACGAGCAGTACTTC
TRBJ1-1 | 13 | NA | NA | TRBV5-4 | CASSVGQGPEAFF | TGTGCCAGCAGCGTTGGGCAGGGCCCTGAAGCTTTCTTT
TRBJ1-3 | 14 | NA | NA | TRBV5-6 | CASSLQHSGNTIYF | TGTGCCAGCAGCTTACAGCACTCTGGAAACACCATATATTTT
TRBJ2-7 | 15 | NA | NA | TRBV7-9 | CASSLFPGSSYEQYF | TGTGCCAGCAGCTTATTTCCAGGGAGCTCCTACGAGCAGTACTTC
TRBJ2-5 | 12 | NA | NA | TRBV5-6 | CASSLAKGTQYF | TGTGCCAGCAGCTTGGCGAAAGGGACCCAGTACTTC
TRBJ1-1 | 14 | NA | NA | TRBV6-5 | CASPSAGRNTEAFF | TGTGCCAGCCCCTCGGCAGGGCGGAACACTGAAGCTTTCTTT
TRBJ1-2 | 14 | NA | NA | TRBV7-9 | CASSPPGLRYGYTF | TGTGCCAGCAGCCCACCAGGGTTGCGATATGGCTACACCTTC
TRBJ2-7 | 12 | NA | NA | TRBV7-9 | CASSLPAYEQYF | TGTGCCAGCAGCTTACCGGCCTACGAGCAGTACTTC
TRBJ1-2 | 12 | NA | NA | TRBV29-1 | CIGGSSNYGYTF | TGCATCGGGGGGTCGTCTAACTATGGCTACACCTTC
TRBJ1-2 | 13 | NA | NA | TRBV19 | CASAPDGIYGYTF | TGTGCCAGCGCCCCAGATGGTATCTATGGCTACACCTTC
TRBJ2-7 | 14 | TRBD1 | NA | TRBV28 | CASSARDRGGEQYF | TGTGCCAGCAGTGCCCGGGACAGGGGAGGCGAGCAGTACTTC
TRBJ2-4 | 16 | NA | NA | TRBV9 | CASSDSGYLAKNIQYF | TGTGCCAGCAGCGACTCAGGGTACCTAGCCAAAAACATTCAGTACTTC
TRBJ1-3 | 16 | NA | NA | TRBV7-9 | CASSFPGGTPGNTIYF | TGTGCCAGCAGCTTTCCCGGGGGGACGCCTGGAAACACCATATATTTT
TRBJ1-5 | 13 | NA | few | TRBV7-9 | CASSLGANQPQHF | TGTGCCAGCAGCTTAGGGGCCAATCAGCCCCAGCATTTT
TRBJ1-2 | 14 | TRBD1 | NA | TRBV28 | CASRNTGQGLGYTF | TGTGCCAGCAGGAACACAGGACAGGGACTTGGCTACACCTTC
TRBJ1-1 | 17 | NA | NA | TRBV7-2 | CASSDPSWVSGNTEAFF | TGTGCCAGCAGCGATCCATCATGGGTGAGCGGGAACACTGAAGCTTTCTTT
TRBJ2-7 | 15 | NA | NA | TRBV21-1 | CASSWRREGSYEQYF | TGTGCCAGCAGCTGGCGCCGGGAGGGCTCCTACGAGCAGTACTTC
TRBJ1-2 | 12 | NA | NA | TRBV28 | CASRGHHYGYTF | TGTGCCAGCAGGGGACACCACTATGGCTACACCTTC
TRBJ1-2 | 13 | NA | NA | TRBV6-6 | CASSYVQDYGYTF | TGTGCCAGCAGTTACGTACAGGACTATGGCTACACCTTC
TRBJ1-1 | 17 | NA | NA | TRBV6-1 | CASSESIRGGWGTEAFF | TGTGCCAGCAGTGAATCCATTCGAGGGGGTTGGGGCACTGAAGCTTTCTTT
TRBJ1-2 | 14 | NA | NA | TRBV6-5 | CASSYSGVSYGYTF | TGTGCCAGCAGTTACTCGGGGGTTAGCTATGGCTACACCTTC
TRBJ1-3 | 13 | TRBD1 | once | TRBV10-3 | CAISGTAGNTIYF | TGTGCCATCAGCGGGACAGCTGGAAACACCATATATTTT
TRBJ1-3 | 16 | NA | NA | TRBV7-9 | CASSPPPALSGNTIYF | TGTGCCAGCAGTCCACCGCCAGCCCTCTCTGGAAACACCATATATTTT
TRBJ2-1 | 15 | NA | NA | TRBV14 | CASSHQRVFYNEQFF | TGTGCCAGCAGCCATCAGCGGGTCTTCTACAATGAGCAGTTCTTC
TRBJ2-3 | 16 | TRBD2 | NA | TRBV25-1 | CASRGFAGVVSDTQYF | TGTGCCAGCAGAGGATTTGCGGGAGTAGTTTCAGATACGCAGTATTTT
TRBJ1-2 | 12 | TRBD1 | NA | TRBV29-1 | CSAAGQGLGYTF | TGCAGCGCGGCGGGACAGGGGCTCGGCTACACCTTC
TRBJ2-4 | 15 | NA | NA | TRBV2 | CASSEFSGTKNIQYF | TGTGCCAGCAGTGAATTCAGCGGTACTAAAAACATTCAGTACTTC
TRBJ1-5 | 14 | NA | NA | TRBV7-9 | CASSFWGVNQPQHF | TGTGCCAGCAGCTTTTGGGGGGTTAATCAGCCCCAGCATTTT
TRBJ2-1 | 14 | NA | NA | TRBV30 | CAWSMIEAYNEQFF | TGTGCCTGGAGTATGATCGAAGCGTACAATGAGCAGTTCTTC